These 17 T cell receptor beta chains share one sample of origin, sequenced in a study of shared clonotypes between healthy human individuals. TCRdb's table, derived via immunoSEQ multiplex PCR, lists solely in-frame clones and lacks some. The sample contains over 2 million clones, about 94% of which appear only once. CD8 cells classed as naive were CD45RO-negative and positively selected for CCR7, excluding terminally differentiated effector memory CD45RA+ cells. The specimen sequenced was naive CD8+ T cells sorted from blood. These receptors were taken from a man aged 18 to 30 in good health.

This clone occurred once. CDR3 DNA: TGCGCCAGCAGCCAAGCAGCTTTTAATGAAAAACTGTTTTTT. Amino acid sequence: CASSQAAFNEKLFF. V usage is TRBV4-1 and J usage is TRBJ1-4; D not certain. The germline CDR1 and CDR2 sequences are MGHRA and YSYEKL. The CDR3 sequence is 14 residues long. Between the trimmed V and J ends, which lost 1 base and 4 bases, there was a span of 7 bases.

V usage is TRBV10-3 and J usage is TRBJ2-1, with D possibly matching TRBD2 (6 bases). Germline CDR1 ENHRY, CDR2 SYGVKD. The V and J ends lost 7 bases and 4 bases respectively, with 14 bases between them. This CDR3 contains 14 residues. CDR3 loop: CAIIPPGTYNEQFF. The CDR3 region has the DNA TGTGCCATCATCCCGCCAGGGACTTACAATGAGCAGTTCTTC.

The CDR3 region has the DNA TGTGCCAGCAGTTTCTGGGGGGTCGAGCAGTACTTC. Its protein product is CASSFWGVEQYF. This rearrangement joins TRBV28 to TRBJ2-7; a possible D gene is TRBD2 (6 bases). Germline V gene data show CDR1 as MDHEN and CDR2 as SYDVKM. The CDR3 runs to 12 residues. The V end was cut by 3 bases, the J end by 6 bases, with 9 bases between. Complete variable domain (other parts from reference TRBV28 and TRBJ2-7): DVKVTQSSRYLVKRTGEKVFLECVQDMDHENMFWYRQDPGLGLRLIYFSYDVKMKEKGDIPEGYSVSREKKERFSLILESASTNQTSMYLCASSFWGVEQYFGPGTRLTVT.

This clone was counted between two and nine times. The V gene is TRBV6-5, the J gene TRBJ1-6; D might be TRBD1 (6 bases). The V end lost 6 bases, the J end lost 10 bases, and 16 bases lay between the germline ends. This CDR3 is built from 14 residues. Germline values: CDR1 MNHEY, CDR2 SVGAGI. CDR3 sequence (DNA): TGTGCCAGCAGAACCCTAGGGGGAACGTCACCCCTCCACTTT. Protein product: CASRTLGGTSPLHF.

V and J are TRBV7-9 and TRBJ2-3; possible D gene TRBD2, 6 bases. Germline V lookup: CDR1 SEHNR, CDR2 FQNEAQ (reference sequence). The length of the CDR3 is 14 residues. V dropped 2 bases and J dropped 4 bases, with 10 bases sitting between them. This CDR3 is CASSLFGGSDTQYF. The CDR3 bases are TGTGCCAGCAGCTTATTTGGGGGGTCAGATACGCAGTATTTT.

This sequence joins TRBV7-2 and TRBJ1-2, with TRBD1 matching 9 bases. The germline CDR1 and CDR2 sequences are SGHTA and FQGNSA. The CDR3 is made up of 14 amino acids. With 5 bases clipped from V and 4 bases from J, the junction kept 5 bases outside the gene matches. CDR3 loop: CASSGQGFGYGYTF. CDR3 nucleotide sequence: TGTGCCAGCAGCGGACAGGGGTTTGGCTATGGCTACACCTTC.

This chain joins TRBV25-1 and TRBJ1-1; D gene uncertain. Germline assignment: CDR1 MGHDK and CDR2 SYGVNS. The CDR3 extends over 13 amino acids. V lost 3 bases to trimming and J lost 5 bases, with 10 bases between them. For the CDR3, the DNA is TGTGCCAGCAGTGAGTGGGGATTTACTGAAGCTTTCTTT. It is translated as CASSEWGFTEAFF.

This clone was recorded once. V and J are TRBV7-9 and TRBJ2-5; 7 bases fit TRBD1. The V segment lost 5 bases and the J segment 5 bases; nucleotides outside the gene matches: 11. The germline V gene has CDR1 SEHNR and CDR2 FQNEAQ (reference sequence). The CDR3 extends over 15 amino acids. CDR3 sequence: CASSIRQGEGETQYF. For the CDR3, the DNA is TGTGCCAGCAGCATAAGACAGGGAGAAGGGGAGACCCAGTACTTC.

The V call is TRBV6-1, the J call TRBJ2-3; 9 bases line up with TRBD1. The CDR3 has 15 amino acids. CDR1 is MNHNS, CDR2 SASEGT, per germline. With 1 base clipped from V and 3 bases from J, the junction kept 2 bases outside the gene matches. The CDR3 loop reads CASSEGGQGTDTQYF. CDR3 DNA: TGTGCCAGCAGTGAAGGCGGACAGGGGACAGATACGCAGTATTTT.

The DNA for the CDR3 is TGTGCCAGTAGTATAGACCCGTTGACTAGCGGGGATTACGAGCAGTACTTC. This gives the protein CASSIDPLTSGDYEQYF. This chain uses TRBV19 with TRBJ2-7, with TRBD2 matching over 11 bases. From germline, CDR1 is LNHDA and CDR2 SQIVND (reference sequence). V trimming: 0 bases; J trimming: 4 bases; junction bases outside the gene matches: 8. The CDR3 sequence is 17 residues long.

The genes are TRBV7-6 and TRBJ2-7; 11 bases are a match to TRBD2. The germline CDR1 and CDR2 sequences are SGHVS and FNYEAQ. Trimming took 1 base from V and 12 from J; bases not matched to a gene: 11. The CDR3 contains 15 residues. The chain's CDR3 is CASSLGGSSGRDLYF. CDR3 coding DNA: TGTGCCAGCAGCTTAGGGGGTAGTAGCGGGAGGGATTTGTACTTC. The complete variable domain, with remaining parts taken from reference TRBV7-6 and TRBJ2-7, reads GAGVSQSPRYKVTKRGQDVALRCDPISGHVSLYWYRQALGQGPEFLTYFNYEAQQDKSGLPNDRFSAERPEGSISTLTIQRTEQRDSAMYRCASSLGGSSGRDLYFGPGTRLTVT.

V is TRBV4-1 and J is TRBJ1-1; D possibly corresponds to TRBD1 (6 bases). V lost 0 bases and J 4 bases, leaving 12 bases between the germline ends. Per germline, CDR1 MGHRA and CDR2 YSYEKL. The CDR3 consists of 15 residues. CDR3 protein: CASSQDRTVGTEAFF. The CDR3 nucleotides read TGCGCCAGCAGCCAAGATCGGACAGTCGGCACTGAAGCTTTCTTT.

The chain is built from TRBV7-2 and TRBJ2-5; 8 nucleotides match TRBD2. The CDR3 contains 15 residues. J gave up 2 bases and V 5 bases, and 7 bases lay outside the gene matches. The germline V gene encodes CDR1 SGHTA and CDR2 FQGNSA. The CDR3 reads CASSALAGSQETQYF. For the CDR3, the DNA is TGTGCCAGCAGCGCTTTAGCGGGGTCTCAAGAGACCCAGTACTTC.

The CDR3 reads CALQTGGNEQFF. The CDR3 DNA sequence: TGTGCCTTACAAACCGGGGGAAATGAGCAGTTCTTC. The V gene is TRBV11-1, the J gene TRBJ2-1; TRBD2 is a possible D gene (6 bases). Trimming cost V 11 bases and J 7 bases, with 15 bases left between them. Germline V gene sequence: CDR1 SGHAT, CDR2 FQDESV (reference sequence). This CDR3 has 12 amino acids.

The rearrangement joins TRBV6-5 to TRBJ2-3; D possibly corresponds to TRBD2 (6 bases). The CDR3 is 14 residues long. The germline V gene encodes CDR1 MNHEY and CDR2 SVGAGI. Deletions cut 6 bases from V and 0 bases from J, with 10 bases between. CDR3 protein: CASRGGTSTDTQYF. The CDR3 region has the DNA TGTGCCAGCAGAGGCGGGACCAGCACAGATACGCAGTATTTT.

V gene TRBV2 combines with J gene TRBJ2-2; 8 bases are a match to TRBD2. This CDR3 has 13 amino acids. Trimming cost V 10 bases and J 6 bases; bases outside gene matches: 7. Germline lookup yields CDR1 SNHLY and CDR2 FYNNEI. In DNA form, the CDR3 reads TGTGCCAAAAGACTAGCGCCGGCCGGGGAGCTGTTTTTT. This translates into CAKRLAPAGELFF.

The gene calls are TRBV5-1 and TRBJ1-1; TRBD1 is a possible D gene (6 bases). The V gene's germline CDR1 is SGHRS and CDR2 YFSETQ. Trimming removed 0 bases at V and 4 bases at J, with 13 bases between. The CDR3 sequence is 15 residues long. CDR3 amino acids: CASSLEWGLTTEAFF. The CDR3, as DNA: TGCGCCAGCAGCTTGGAATGGGGGCTTACCACTGAAGCTTTCTTT.